These T cell receptor beta chains were read from a single sample in a study of sequential checkpoint blockade in melanoma. Measured with immunoSEQ multiplex PCR; TCRdb has only the in-frame clones, and not every one. The repertoire holds 13,000 to 15,000 clones, around 72% seen once, with under 35% in the top ten. The material sequenced was CD8+ T cells sorted from blood (inferred from file names), taken from a patient given nivolumab and ipilimumab in sequence. The source of these receptors is a human donor with melanoma. Both conserved end residues are part of each CDR3. The D gene is left open where the match is weak. Expanded clones are given a class, and other clones once, few, many or no size at all.

abundance: -
j_gene: TRBJ1-1
d_gene: -
v_gene: TRBV5-4
CDR3aa: CASSLRQISTEAFF
CDR3nt: TGTGCCAGCAGCTTGCGACAGATTTCCACTGAAGCTTTCTTT

abundance: once
j_gene: TRBJ1-1
d_gene: -
v_gene: TRBV5-1
CDR3aa: CASSLFTGQNTEAFF
CDR3nt: TGCGCCAGCAGCTTGTTCACAGGGCAGAACACTGAAGCTTTCTTT

abundance: -
j_gene: TRBJ2-7
d_gene: TRBD2
v_gene: TRBV9
CDR3aa: CASSATSGIEQYF
CDR3nt: TGTGCCAGCAGCGCGACTAGCGGGATCGAGCAGTACTTC

abundance: -
j_gene: TRBJ2-1
d_gene: -
v_gene: TRBV1
CDR3aa: CTSSAPGLAGWSSYNEQFF
CDR3nt: TGCACCAGCAGCGCCCCGGGACTAGCGGGGTGGAGCTCCTACAATGAGCAGTTCTTC

abundance: -
j_gene: TRBJ2-1
d_gene: -
v_gene: TRBV7-9
CDR3aa: CASSLERREQFF
CDR3nt: TGTGCCAGCAGCTTAGAAAGGAGGGAGCAGTTCTTC

abundance: -
j_gene: TRBJ1-2
d_gene: -
v_gene: TRBV4-1
CDR3aa: CASSQGPLGAGGYTF
CDR3nt: TGCGCCAGCAGCCAAGGTCCACTAGGAGCTGGTGGCTACACCTTC

abundance: -
j_gene: TRBJ2-1
d_gene: TRBD2
v_gene: TRBV15
CDR3aa: CATRGDWGIAGAAEQFF
CDR3nt: TGTGCCACCAGGGGAGACTGGGGAATAGCGGGAGCGGCTGAGCAGTTCTTC

abundance: -
j_gene: TRBJ2-3
d_gene: -
v_gene: TRBV28
CDR3aa: CASLKGVTITDTQYF
CDR3nt: TGTGCCAGCCTGAAGGGGGTAACAATCACAGATACGCAGTATTTT

abundance: -
j_gene: TRBJ2-7
d_gene: -
v_gene: TRBV6-1
CDR3aa: CASSDIAGSYEQYF
CDR3nt: TGTGCCAGCAGTGATATTGCAGGGTCCTACGAGCAGTACTTC

abundance: few
j_gene: TRBJ1-1
d_gene: -
v_gene: TRBV9
CDR3aa: CASSETARGGMNTEAFF
CDR3nt: TGTGCCAGCAGCGAGACAGCGAGGGGGGGCATGAACACTGAAGCTTTCTTT

abundance: -
j_gene: TRBJ2-1
d_gene: TRBD2
v_gene: TRBV27
CDR3aa: CASSPGTSGSDEQFF
CDR3nt: TGTGCCAGCAGTCCTGGGACTAGCGGGAGTGATGAGCAGTTCTTC

abundance: few
j_gene: TRBJ2-7
d_gene: -
v_gene: TRBV4-2
CDR3aa: CASSQYTGYEQYF
CDR3nt: TGTGCCAGCAGCCAATATACAGGGTACGAGCAGTACTTC

abundance: -
j_gene: TRBJ1-2
d_gene: -
v_gene: TRBV9
CDR3aa: CASRGGPRYGYTF
CDR3nt: TGTGCCAGCCGGGGGGGGCCGCGTTATGGCTACACCTTC

abundance: few
j_gene: TRBJ2-2
d_gene: -
v_gene: TRBV2
CDR3aa: CATRDPLASTGELFF
CDR3nt: TGTGCCACCAGGGACCCCCTAGCAAGCACCGGGGAGCTGTTTTTT

abundance: large
j_gene: TRBJ1-5
d_gene: -
v_gene: TRBV6-4
CDR3aa: CASSEGEGQPQHF
CDR3nt: TGTGCCAGCAGTGAGGGGGAGGGCCAGCCCCAGCATTTT

abundance: -
j_gene: TRBJ2-7
d_gene: -
v_gene: TRBV4-2
CDR3aa: CASSQEITGSSSYEQYF
CDR3nt: TGTGCCAGCAGCCAAGAAATTACAGGGTCTAGCTCCTACGAGCAGTACTTC

abundance: once
j_gene: TRBJ1-5
d_gene: -
v_gene: TRBV19
CDR3aa: CASSITGLSNQPQHF
CDR3nt: TGTGCCAGTAGCATTACAGGGTTGAGCAATCAGCCCCAGCATTTT

abundance: few
j_gene: TRBJ2-4
d_gene: TRBD1
v_gene: TRBV4-3
CDR3aa: CASSQGRGLERQYF
CDR3nt: TGCGCCAGCAGCCAGGGCAGGGGGCTGGAGCGACAGTACTTC

abundance: -
j_gene: TRBJ2-5
d_gene: -
v_gene: TRBV27
CDR3aa: CASSLYSGGAAETQYF
CDR3nt: TGTGCCAGCAGTTTATATTCGGGGGGCGCAGCGGAGACCCAGTACTTC

abundance: -
j_gene: TRBJ2-7
d_gene: TRBD1
v_gene: TRBV19
CDR3aa: CASSIDSTGPYEQYF
CDR3nt: TGTGCCAGTAGTATAGATTCGACAGGGCCCTACGAGCAGTACTTC

abundance: -
j_gene: TRBJ2-1
d_gene: -
v_gene: TRBV7-9
CDR3aa: CASSPESGGPVEQFF
CDR3nt: TGTGCCAGCAGCCCAGAATCAGGAGGGCCAGTTGAGCAGTTCTTC

abundance: -
j_gene: TRBJ2-5
d_gene: TRBD2
v_gene: TRBV6-5
CDR3aa: CASSYSGGGAEETQYF
CDR3nt: TGTGCCAGCAGTTACTCTGGCGGGGGGGCGGAAGAGACCCAGTACTTC

abundance: -
j_gene: TRBJ2-2
d_gene: TRBD1
v_gene: TRBV4-2
CDR3aa: CASSQETGGGTGELFF
CDR3nt: TGTGCCAGCAGCCAAGAGACAGGGGGGGGAACCGGGGAGCTGTTTTTT

abundance: -
j_gene: TRBJ2-3
d_gene: -
v_gene: TRBV27
CDR3aa: CASSSRPRADTQYF
CDR3nt: TGTGCCAGCAGTTCCCGCCCCCGAGCAGATACGCAGTATTTT

abundance: -
j_gene: TRBJ2-5
d_gene: TRBD2
v_gene: TRBV6-6
CDR3aa: CASSPGLAETQYF
CDR3nt: TGTGCCAGCAGCCCAGGACTAGCAGAGACCCAGTACTTC

abundance: -
j_gene: TRBJ1-1
d_gene: -
v_gene: TRBV2
CDR3aa: CASSRNTEAFF
CDR3nt: TGTGCCAGCAGCAGAAACACTGAAGCTTTCTTT

abundance: -
j_gene: TRBJ2-7
d_gene: TRBD1
v_gene: TRBV27
CDR3aa: CASSFWDRPYEQYF
CDR3nt: TGTGCCAGCAGTTTTTGGGACAGACCCTACGAGCAGTACTTC